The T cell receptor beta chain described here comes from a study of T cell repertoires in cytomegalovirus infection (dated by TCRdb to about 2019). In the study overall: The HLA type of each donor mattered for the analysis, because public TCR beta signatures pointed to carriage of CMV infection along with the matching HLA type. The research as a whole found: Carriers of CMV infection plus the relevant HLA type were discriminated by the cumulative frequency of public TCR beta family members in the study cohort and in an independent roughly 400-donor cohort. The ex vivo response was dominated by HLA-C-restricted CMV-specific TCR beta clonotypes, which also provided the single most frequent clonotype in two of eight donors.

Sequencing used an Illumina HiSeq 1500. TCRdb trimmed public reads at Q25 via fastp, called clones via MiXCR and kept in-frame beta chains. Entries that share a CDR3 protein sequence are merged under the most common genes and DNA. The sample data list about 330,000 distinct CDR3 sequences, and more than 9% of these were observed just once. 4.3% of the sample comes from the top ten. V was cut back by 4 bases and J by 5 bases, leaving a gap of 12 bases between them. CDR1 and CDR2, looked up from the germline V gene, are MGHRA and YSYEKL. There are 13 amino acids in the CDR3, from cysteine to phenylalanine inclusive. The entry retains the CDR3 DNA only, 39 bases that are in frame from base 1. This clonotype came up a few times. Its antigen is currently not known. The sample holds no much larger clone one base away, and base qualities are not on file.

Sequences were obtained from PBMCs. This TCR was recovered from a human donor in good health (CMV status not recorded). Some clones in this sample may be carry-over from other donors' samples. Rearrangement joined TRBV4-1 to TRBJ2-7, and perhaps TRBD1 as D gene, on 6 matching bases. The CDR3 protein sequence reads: CASSPGQIDEQYF. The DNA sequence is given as TGCGCCAGCAGCCCCGGACAGATAGACGAGCAGTACTTC.